The 18 T cell receptor beta chains below come from one sample, sequenced in a study of immune evolution from preneoplasia to lung adenocarcinoma. TCRdb's table, derived via immunoSEQ multiplex PCR, lists solely in-frame clones and lacks some. Found here are about 40,000 clones, roughly 74% of them singletons; the top ten hold under 7.5%. Material for sequencing was FFPE invasive lung adenocarcinoma tissue. All receptors derive from a person in their sixties or seventies with lung adenocarcinoma.

CDR3: CASSQDTDTQYF. As DNA, the CDR3 is TGTGCCAGCAGCCAAGACACAGATACGCAGTATTTT. J is TRBJ2-3 and V is TRBV5-4; no firm D call. The CDR3 loop spans 12 amino acids. Trimming removed 4 bases from V and 2 bases from J, with 5 bases in between. The germline CDR1 and CDR2 sequences are SGHNT and YYREEE (reference sequence). The variable domain in full, with the rest retrieved from reference TRBV5-4 and TRBJ2-3, is ETGVTQSPTHLIKTRGQQVTLRCSSQSGHNTVSWYQQALGQGPQFIFQYYREEENGRGNFPPRFSGLQFPNYSSELNVNALELDDSALYLCASSQDTDTQYFGPGTRLTVL.

V is TRBV7-3 and J is TRBJ2-2, with D possibly TRBD2 on 6 matching bases. Trimming took 3 bases from V and 6 from J, leaving 8 bases between them. Germline assignment: CDR1 SGHTA and CDR2 FQGTGA. This CDR3 contains 13 residues. In DNA, the CDR3 is TGTGCCAGCAGCTTTAGCGGCGCCGGGGAGCTGTTTTTT. Protein: CASSFSGAGELFF.

This clone was seen only once. V and J are TRBV19 and TRBJ2-1, with a tentative D call TRBD2 (5 bases). The CDR3 totals 20 residues. Trimming left V 6 bases short and J 0 bases short, with 27 bases between. Germline CDR1 LNHDA, CDR2 SQIVND (reference sequence). CDR3 nucleotides: TGTGCCAGTAGAGTCCGCCGGACGACGGAGATGGGGAGCTCCTACAATGAGCAGTTCTTC. This translates into CASRVRRTTEMGSSYNEQFF.

V is TRBV21-1 and J is TRBJ1-5; the table assigns TRBD1, which was not confirmed against the DNA. TRBV21-1 is shown as a pseudogene. This CDR3 comprises 16 residues. DNA of the CDR3: TGTGCCAGCAGCAAAGAAGGGACAGAGGTAGAACAGCCCCAGCATTTT. Translated, it gives CASSKEGTEVEQPQHF.

This chain connects TRBV18 to TRBJ2-1, with D possibly TRBD1 on 5 matching bases. V was cut by 3 bases and J by 5 bases, with 14 bases left in between. The CDR3 is 15 amino acids. The germline gives CDR1 KGHSH, CDR2 LQKENI. In DNA form, the CDR3 reads TGTGCCAGCTCACCTTCTCACGTAGGGGACAATGAGCAGTTCTTC. It yields the protein CASSPSHVGDNEQFF.

The chain is built from TRBV5-6 and TRBJ2-2; possibly TRBD2 for D (5 bases). Trimming cost V 0 bases and J 5 bases, with 14 bases left between them. The CDR3 extends over 16 amino acids. Germline values: CDR1 SGHDT, CDR2 YYEEEE. The CDR3 DNA is TGTGCCAGCAGCTTGGGGTTGGCGGGTTTGACCGGGGAGCTGTTTTTT. Translating it yields CASSLGLAGLTGELFF. Together with reference TRBV5-6 and TRBJ2-2, the CDR3 gives the full variable domain: DAGVTQSPTHLIKTRGQQVTLRCSPKSGHDTVSWYQQALGQGPQFIFQYYEEEERQRGNFPDRFSGHQFPNYSSELNVNALLLGDSALYLCASSLGLAGLTGELFFGEGSRLTVL.

V usage is TRBV7-3 and J usage is TRBJ2-1, with D possibly called TRBD1 or TRBD2 (5 bases each). The V end was cut by 1 base, the J end by 5 bases, with 18 bases between. Looked up from germline, CDR1 is SGHTA and CDR2 is FQGTGA. This CDR3 comprises 17 residues. The CDR3 here is CASSLMQGAGVNNEQFF. In nucleotides, the CDR3 is TGTGCCAGCAGCTTAATGCAGGGAGCCGGAGTTAACAATGAGCAGTTCTTC.

This clone was counted ten times or more. The V gene is TRBV28, the J gene TRBJ2-7; unclear D gene. Germline V gives CDR1 MDHEN, CDR2 SYDVKM. The V and J ends lost 2 bases and 4 bases respectively, with 12 bases between them. The CDR3 has 14 amino acids. The CDR3 coding sequence is TGTGCCAGCAGTTTAGGGCGTATGGCGTACGAGCAGTACTTC. Encoded protein: CASSLGRMAYEQYF. Variable domain in full (rest from reference TRBV28 and TRBJ2-7): DVKVTQSSRYLVKRTGEKVFLECVQDMDHENMFWYRQDPGLGLRLIYFSYDVKMKEKGDIPEGYSVSREKKERFSLILESASTNQTSMYLCASSLGRMAYEQYFGPGTRLTVT.

The chain couples TRBV5-1 to TRBJ2-2; D is unclear. Between the trimmed V and J ends, which lost 4 bases and 0 bases, there was a span of 10 bases. The CDR3 totals 15 residues. The germline V gene has CDR1 SGHRS and CDR2 YFSETQ. In DNA, the CDR3 is TGCGCCAGCAGCCCGGTTCTCTCGAACACCGGGGAGCTGTTTTTT. Translating it yields CASSPVLSNTGELFF.

This sequence joins TRBV19 and TRBJ2-3; D ambiguous. Germline lookup yields CDR1 LNHDA and CDR2 SQIVND (reference sequence). This CDR3 is 15 amino acids long. V lost 6 bases, J lost 1 base, and 14 bases lay in between. The chain's CDR3 is CASRWRDKGTDTQYF. The CDR3 DNA reads TGTGCCAGTAGATGGAGAGACAAGGGCACAGATACGCAGTATTTT.

The chain recombines TRBV7-9 with TRBJ2-1; D is perhaps TRBD1 or TRBD2 (5 bases each). Between the trimmed V and J ends, which lost 5 bases and 7 bases, there was a span of 18 bases. Per the germline V gene, CDR1 is SEHNR and CDR2 is FQNEAQ (reference sequence). This CDR3 has 15 amino acids. CDR3 loop: CASSKPPPGLNEQFF. DNA of the CDR3: TGTGCCAGCAGCAAACCCCCCCCGGGGCTAAATGAGCAGTTCTTC.

The chain uses TRBV29-1 and TRBJ1-1, with a tentative D call TRBD1 (6 bases). This CDR3 region has 16 residues. Germline CDR1 and CDR2: SQVTM and ANQGSEA. V shed 0 bases and J shed 0 bases, with 14 bases lying between them. This CDR3 reads CSVEDNWNRVNTEAFF. CDR3 nucleotide sequence: TGCAGCGTTGAAGATAACTGGAACAGGGTGAACACTGAAGCTTTCTTT.

The V gene is TRBV13, the J gene TRBJ2-4; possibly TRBD2 for D (6 bases). CDR3 length: 13 residues. Germline CDR1 is PRHDT and CDR2 is FYEKMQ (reference sequence). Between the trimmed V and J ends, which lost 1 base and 6 bases, there was a span of 7 bases. This CDR3 is CASSLVGGNIQYF. In nucleotides, the CDR3 is TGTGCCAGCAGCTTAGTGGGGGGAAACATTCAGTACTTC.

The chain has TRBV21-1 and TRBJ2-1; the table's D call, TRBD2, was not checked against the DNA. TRBV21-1 is recorded as a pseudogene. The CDR3 covers 15 residues. CDR3 region: CASSKAWSSYNEQFF. DNA for the CDR3: TGTGCCAGCAGCAAAGCTTGGAGCTCCTACAATGAGCAGTTCTTC.

This sequence joins TRBV6-1 and TRBJ1-3; D is uncertain. Germline CDR1 is MNHNS and CDR2 is SASEGT. V gave up 7 bases and J gave up 4 bases, with 8 bases separating them. This CDR3 contains 12 residues. In DNA, the CDR3 is TGTGCCAGCACCGTAAACGGAAACACCATATATTTT. Translated: CASTVNGNTIYF.

This clone is deemed medium-sized (0.01 to 0.1%). The V and J genes are TRBV5-1 and TRBJ1-2; D not certain. Trimming removed 3 bases from V and 7 bases from J, with 13 bases in between. CDR3 size: 13 residues. Germline V gene data show CDR1 as SGHRS and CDR2 as YFSETQ. The CDR3 region is CASSSITEGGYTF. The CDR3 coding sequence is TGCGCCAGCAGCTCGATAACGGAGGGTGGCTACACCTTC.

This rearrangement joins TRBV28 to TRBJ2-1; 8 nucleotides align to TRBD2. Per the germline V gene, CDR1 is MDHEN and CDR2 is SYDVKM. Germline trimming cut 4 bases from V and 9 bases from J; bases unmatched to any gene: 2. This CDR3 has 12 residues. The CDR3 here is CASSSREGEQFF. DNA of the CDR3: TGTGCCAGCAGTTCCCGGGAGGGTGAGCAGTTCTTC.

The chain has TRBV28 and TRBJ2-7; 8 nucleotides match TRBD2. With 5 bases clipped from V and 2 bases from J, the junction kept 11 bases outside the gene matches. CDR3 length: 16 amino acids. CDR1 MDHEN and CDR2 SYDVKM come from the germline V gene. The CDR3 DNA is TGTGCCAGCAGTCGCCCCCCTACTAGCGGACCCTACGAGCAGTACTTC. Translating gives CASSRPPTSGPYEQYF.